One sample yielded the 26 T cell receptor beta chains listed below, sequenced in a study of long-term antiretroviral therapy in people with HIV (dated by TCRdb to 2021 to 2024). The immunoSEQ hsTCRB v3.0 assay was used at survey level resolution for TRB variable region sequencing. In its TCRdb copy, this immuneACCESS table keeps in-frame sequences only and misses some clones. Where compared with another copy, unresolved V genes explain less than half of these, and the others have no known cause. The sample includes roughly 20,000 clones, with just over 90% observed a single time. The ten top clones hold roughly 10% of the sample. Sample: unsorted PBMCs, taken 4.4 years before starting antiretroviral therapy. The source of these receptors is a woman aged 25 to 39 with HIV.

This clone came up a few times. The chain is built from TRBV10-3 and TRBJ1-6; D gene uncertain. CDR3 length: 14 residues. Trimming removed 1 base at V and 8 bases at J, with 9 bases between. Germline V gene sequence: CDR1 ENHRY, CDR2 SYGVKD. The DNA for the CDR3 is TGTGCCATCAGTGAGTGGGGTTCCGATTCACCCCTCCACTTT. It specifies CAISEWGSDSPLHF.

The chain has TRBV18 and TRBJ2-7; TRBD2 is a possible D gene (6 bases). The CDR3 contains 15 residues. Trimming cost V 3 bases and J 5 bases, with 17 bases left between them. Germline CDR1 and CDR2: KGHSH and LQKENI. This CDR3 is CASSPTGDPPNEQYF. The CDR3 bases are TGTGCCAGCTCACCTACGGGGGACCCACCCAACGAGCAGTACTTC.

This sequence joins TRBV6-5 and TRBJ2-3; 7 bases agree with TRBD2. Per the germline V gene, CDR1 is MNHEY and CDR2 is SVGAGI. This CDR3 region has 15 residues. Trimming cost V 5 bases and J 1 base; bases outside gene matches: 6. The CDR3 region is CASSGRGVGTDTQYF. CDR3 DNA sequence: TGTGCCAGCAGTGGACGGGGGGTTGGCACAGATACGCAGTATTTT.

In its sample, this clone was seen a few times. The CDR3 DNA follows: TGTGCCAGCAGCTTGGACTTCCGGGGTTATGGGGGCTACACCTTC. Its translation is CASSLDFRGYGGYTF. This sequence joins TRBV5-4 and TRBJ1-2; no reliable D call. Trimming removed 0 bases from V and 8 bases from J, with 17 bases in between. CDR1 is SGHNT and CDR2 is YYREEE in the germline V gene (reference sequence). The CDR3 extends over 15 amino acids. Full variable domain (remainder filled in from reference TRBV5-4 and TRBJ1-2): ETGVTQSPTHLIKTRGQQVTLRCSSQSGHNTVSWYQQALGQGPQFIFQYYREEENGRGNFPPRFSGLQFPNYSSELNVNALELDDSALYLCASSLDFRGYGGYTFGSGTRLTVV.

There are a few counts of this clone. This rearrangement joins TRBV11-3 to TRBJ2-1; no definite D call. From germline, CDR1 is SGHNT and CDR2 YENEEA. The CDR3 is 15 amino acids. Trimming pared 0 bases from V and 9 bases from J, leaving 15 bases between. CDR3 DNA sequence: TGTGCCAGCAGCTTAGATCATCAGGATACCTCTGAGCAGTTCTTC. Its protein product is CASSLDHQDTSEQFF.

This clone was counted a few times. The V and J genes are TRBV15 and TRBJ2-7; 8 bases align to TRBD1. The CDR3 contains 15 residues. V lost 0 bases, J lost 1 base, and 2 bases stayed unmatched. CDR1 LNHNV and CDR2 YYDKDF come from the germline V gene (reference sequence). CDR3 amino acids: CATSRDRTGSYEQYF. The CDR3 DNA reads TGTGCCACCAGCAGAGACCGGACAGGGTCCTACGAGCAGTACTTC.

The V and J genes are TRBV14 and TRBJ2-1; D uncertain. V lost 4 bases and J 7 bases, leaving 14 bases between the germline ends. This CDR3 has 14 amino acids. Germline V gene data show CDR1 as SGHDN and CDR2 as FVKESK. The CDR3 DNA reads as TGTGCCAGCAGCCGGACCTCCAGCGCAAATGAGCAGTTCTTC. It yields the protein CASSRTSSANEQFF.

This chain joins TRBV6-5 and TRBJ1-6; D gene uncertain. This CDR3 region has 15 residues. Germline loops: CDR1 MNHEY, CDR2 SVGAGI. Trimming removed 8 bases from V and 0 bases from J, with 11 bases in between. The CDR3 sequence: CASAIDDSYNSPLHF. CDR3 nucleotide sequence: TGTGCCAGCGCAATTGACGACTCCTATAATTCACCCCTCCACTTT.

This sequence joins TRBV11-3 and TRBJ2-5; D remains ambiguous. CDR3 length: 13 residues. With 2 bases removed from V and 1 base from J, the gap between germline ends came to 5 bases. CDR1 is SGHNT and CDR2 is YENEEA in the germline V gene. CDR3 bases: TGTGCCAGCAGCTTATTTAGCCAAGAGACCCAGTACTTC. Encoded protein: CASSLFSQETQYF.

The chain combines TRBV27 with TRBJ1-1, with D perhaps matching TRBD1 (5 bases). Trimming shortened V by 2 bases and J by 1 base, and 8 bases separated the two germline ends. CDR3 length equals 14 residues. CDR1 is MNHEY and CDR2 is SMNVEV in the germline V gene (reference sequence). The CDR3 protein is CASSLGQTNTEAFF. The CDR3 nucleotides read TGTGCCAGCAGTTTAGGACAAACGAACACTGAAGCTTTCTTT.

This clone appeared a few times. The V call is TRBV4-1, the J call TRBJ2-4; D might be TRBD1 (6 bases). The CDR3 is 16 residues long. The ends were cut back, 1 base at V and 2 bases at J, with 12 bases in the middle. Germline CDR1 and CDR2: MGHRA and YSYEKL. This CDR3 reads CASSQGQEAPKNIQYF. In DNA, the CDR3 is TGCGCCAGCAGCCAAGGACAGGAGGCACCCAAAAACATTCAGTACTTC.

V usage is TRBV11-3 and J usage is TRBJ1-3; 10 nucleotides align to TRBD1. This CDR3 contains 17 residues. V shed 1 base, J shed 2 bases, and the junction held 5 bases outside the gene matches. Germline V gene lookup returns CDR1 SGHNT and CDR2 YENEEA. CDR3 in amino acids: CASSLGDRGRAGNTIYF. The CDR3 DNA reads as TGTGCCAGCAGCTTAGGGGACAGGGGAAGGGCTGGAAACACCATATATTTT.

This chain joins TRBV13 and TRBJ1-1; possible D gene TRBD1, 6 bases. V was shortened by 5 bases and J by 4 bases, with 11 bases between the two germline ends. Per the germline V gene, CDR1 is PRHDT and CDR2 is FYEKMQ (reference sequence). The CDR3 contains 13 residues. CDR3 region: CASSPQGFTEAFF. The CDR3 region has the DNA TGTGCCAGCAGCCCCCAGGGGTTCACTGAAGCTTTCTTT.

CDR3 in amino acids: CASSQVRYAFRGGDGYTF. CDR3 nucleotide sequence: TGCGCCAGCAGCCAAGTCAGATACGCATTCCGTGGCGGTGATGGCTACACCTTC. The chain couples TRBV4-3 to TRBJ1-2; D is ambiguous. The CDR3 runs to 18 residues. With 1 base removed from V and 6 bases from J, the gap between germline ends came to 24 bases. Per germline, CDR1 LGHNA and CDR2 YSLEER.

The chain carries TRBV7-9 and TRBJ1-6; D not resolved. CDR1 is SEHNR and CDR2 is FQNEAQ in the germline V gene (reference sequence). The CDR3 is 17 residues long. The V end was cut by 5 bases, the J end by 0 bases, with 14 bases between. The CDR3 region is CASSSAAVSSYNSPLHF. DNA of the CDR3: TGTGCCAGCAGCAGCGCGGCGGTTAGCTCCTATAATTCACCCCTCCACTTT.

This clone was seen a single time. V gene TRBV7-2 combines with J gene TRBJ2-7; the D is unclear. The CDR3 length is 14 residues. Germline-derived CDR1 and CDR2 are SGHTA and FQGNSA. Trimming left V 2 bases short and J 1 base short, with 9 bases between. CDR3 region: CASSLKAGSYEQYF. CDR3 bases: TGTGCCAGCAGCTTAAAGGCAGGTTCCTACGAGCAGTACTTC.

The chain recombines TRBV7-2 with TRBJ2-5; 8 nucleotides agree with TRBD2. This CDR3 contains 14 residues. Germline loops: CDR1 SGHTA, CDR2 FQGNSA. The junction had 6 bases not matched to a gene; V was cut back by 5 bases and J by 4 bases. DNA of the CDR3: TGTGCCAGCAGCCGCGGGCGGGGGGCAGAGACCCAGTACTTC. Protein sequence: CASSRGRGAETQYF.

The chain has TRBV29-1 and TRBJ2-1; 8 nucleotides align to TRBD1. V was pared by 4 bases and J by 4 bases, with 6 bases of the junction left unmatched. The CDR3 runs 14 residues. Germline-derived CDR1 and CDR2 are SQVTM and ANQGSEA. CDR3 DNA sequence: TGCAGCGTTGCCCGGACAGGGTTATACAATGAGCAGTTCTTC. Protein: CSVARTGLYNEQFF.

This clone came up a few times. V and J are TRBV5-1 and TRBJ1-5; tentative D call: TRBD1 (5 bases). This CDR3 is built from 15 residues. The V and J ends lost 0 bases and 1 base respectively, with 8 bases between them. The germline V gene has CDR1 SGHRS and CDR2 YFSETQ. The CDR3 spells CASSLDEGSNQPQHF. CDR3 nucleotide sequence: TGCGCCAGCAGCTTGGATGAGGGGAGCAATCAGCCCCAGCATTTT. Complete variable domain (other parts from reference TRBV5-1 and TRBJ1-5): KAGVTQTPRYLIKTRGQQVTLSCSPISGHRSVSWYQQTPGQGLQFLFEYFSETQRNKGNFPGRFSGRQFSNSRSEMNVSTLELGDSALYLCASSLDEGSNQPQHFGDGTRLSIL.

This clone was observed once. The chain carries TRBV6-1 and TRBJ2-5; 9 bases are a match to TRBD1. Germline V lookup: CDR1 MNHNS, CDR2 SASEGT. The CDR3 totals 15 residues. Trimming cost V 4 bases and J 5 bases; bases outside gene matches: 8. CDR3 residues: CASSVGGQGWETQYF. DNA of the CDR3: TGTGCCAGCAGTGTCGGGGGACAGGGTTGGGAGACCCAGTACTTC.

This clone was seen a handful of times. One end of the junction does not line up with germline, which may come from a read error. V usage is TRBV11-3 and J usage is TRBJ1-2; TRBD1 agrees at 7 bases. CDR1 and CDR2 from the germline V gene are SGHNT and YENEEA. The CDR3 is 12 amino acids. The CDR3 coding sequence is TGTGCCAGCAGCTCCAGGACAGGTCAACCGAGCTTC. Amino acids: CASSSRTGQPSF.

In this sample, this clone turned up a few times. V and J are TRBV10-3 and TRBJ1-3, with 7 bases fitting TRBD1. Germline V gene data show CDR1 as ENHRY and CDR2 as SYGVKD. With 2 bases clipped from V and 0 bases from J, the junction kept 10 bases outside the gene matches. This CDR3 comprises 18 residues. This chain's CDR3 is CAISEPPMDRSSGNTIYF. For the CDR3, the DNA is TGTGCCATCAGTGAGCCCCCTATGGACAGGAGCTCTGGAAACACCATATATTTT.

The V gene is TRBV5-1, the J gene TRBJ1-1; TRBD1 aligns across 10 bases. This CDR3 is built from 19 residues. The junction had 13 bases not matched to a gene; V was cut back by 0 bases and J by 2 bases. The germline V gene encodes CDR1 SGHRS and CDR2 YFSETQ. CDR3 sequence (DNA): TGCGCCAGCAGCTTGGCTATCCTCCGGGACAGGGGTCGAAACACTGAAGCTTTCTTT. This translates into CASSLAILRDRGRNTEAFF. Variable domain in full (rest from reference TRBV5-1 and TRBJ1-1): KAGVTQTPRYLIKTRGQQVTLSCSPISGHRSVSWYQQTPGQGLQFLFEYFSETQRNKGNFPGRFSGRQFSNSRSEMNVSTLELGDSALYLCASSLAILRDRGRNTEAFFGQGTRLTVV.

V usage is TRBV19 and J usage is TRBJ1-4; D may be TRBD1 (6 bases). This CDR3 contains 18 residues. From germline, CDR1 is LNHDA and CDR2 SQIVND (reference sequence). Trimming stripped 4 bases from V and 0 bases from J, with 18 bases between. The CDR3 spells CASSTTTGSLATNEKLFF. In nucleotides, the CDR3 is TGTGCCAGTAGTACTACGACAGGTTCTCTTGCAACTAATGAAAAACTGTTTTTT. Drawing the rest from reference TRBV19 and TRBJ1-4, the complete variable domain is DGGITQSPKYLFRKEGQNVTLSCEQNLNHDAMYWYRQDPGQGLRLIYYSQIVNDFQKGDIAEGYSVSREKKESFPLTVTSAQKNPTAFYLCASSTTTGSLATNEKLFFGSGTQLSVL.

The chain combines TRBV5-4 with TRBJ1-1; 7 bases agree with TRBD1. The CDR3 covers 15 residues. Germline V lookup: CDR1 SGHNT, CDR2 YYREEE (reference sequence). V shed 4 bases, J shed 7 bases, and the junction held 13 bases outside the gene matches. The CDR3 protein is CASSQDLTGEVEAFF. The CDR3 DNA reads TGTGCCAGCAGCCAGGACTTAACAGGGGAGGTTGAAGCTTTCTTT.

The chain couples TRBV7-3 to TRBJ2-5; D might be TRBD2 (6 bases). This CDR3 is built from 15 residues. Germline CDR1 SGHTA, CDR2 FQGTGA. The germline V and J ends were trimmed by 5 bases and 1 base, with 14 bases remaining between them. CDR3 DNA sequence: TGTGCCAGCAGCCCAGGCGGGGACGTCCAAGAGACCCAGTACTTC. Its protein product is CASSPGGDVQETQYF.